The 21 T cell receptor beta chains below all came from one sample that was sequenced in a study of blood T cell repertoires in COVID-19 (dated by TCRdb to about 2020). The library was produced with the immunoSEQ multiplex PCR assay. TCRdb took over this immuneACCESS table, retaining in-frame rearrangements with V and J assigned. Such tables are incomplete; in checked studies, under half of the missing clones stem from an unresolved V gene, and the remainder is unexplained. This sample has 300,000 to 350,000 clones in its table, and about 87% of those were observed once. The ten biggest clones cover around 10% of the sample. The sample taken for sequencing was peripheral blood. The receptors derive from a man aged 25 to 45 with COVID-19, enrolled during active disease.

The chain recombines TRBV12-5 with TRBJ2-1; 10 nucleotides align to TRBD2. This CDR3 is 15 amino acids long. Germline V gives CDR1 LGHNT, CDR2 FRNRAP. Unmatched junction bases numbered 6, after V lost 6 bases and J lost 4 bases. The CDR3 DNA follows: TGTGCTAGTGGGCTTATTAGCGGGGGGTACAATGAGCAGTTCTTC. This encodes CASGLISGGYNEQFF.

This chain connects TRBV11-2 to TRBJ1-2; maybe TRBD1 (6 bases). This CDR3 region has 16 residues. Trimming shortened V by 5 bases and J by 4 bases, and 20 bases separated the two germline ends. CDR1 is SGHAT and CDR2 is FQNNGV in the germline V gene. CDR3 nucleotides: TGTGCCAGCAGCCCGACAATGAGGGGGATCGGCTATGGCTACACCTTC. Amino acids: CASSPTMRGIGYGYTF.

V gene TRBV12-3 or TRBV12-4 combines with J gene TRBJ1-5; no clear D. Trimming took off 5 bases at V and 5 bases at J, with 7 bases between the two ends. This CDR3 region has 12 residues. In DNA form, the CDR3 reads TGTGCCAGCAGTGAACAGTATCAGCCCCAGCATTTT. Its protein is CASSEQYQPQHF.

This chain joins TRBV6-5 and TRBJ1-1; TRBD1 is a possible D gene (6 bases). V shed 11 bases and J shed 4 bases, with 20 bases lying between them. Germline lookup yields CDR1 MNHEY and CDR2 SVGAGI. The CDR3 consists of 14 residues. CDR3 region: CAGGRKGYRTEAFF. CDR3 DNA: TGTGCCGGGGGCCGGAAGGGGTATCGCACTGAAGCTTTCTTT.

The chain uses TRBV30 and TRBJ2-2; 7 bases are a match to TRBD1. The CDR3 contains 15 residues. The germline V gene has CDR1 GTSNPN and CDR2 SVGIG (reference sequence). The J segment lost 3 bases and the V segment lost 4 bases, leaving 8 bases of the junction unmatched. DNA of the CDR3: TGTGCCTGGAATTCACAGGGGCTTCACACCGGGGAGCTGTTTTTT. Translation gives CAWNSQGLHTGELFF.

This rearrangement joins TRBV9 to TRBJ1-2; 11 positions match TRBD1. V trimming: 3 bases; J trimming: 4 bases; junction bases outside the gene matches: 5. The CDR3 runs to 15 residues. Germline-derived CDR1 and CDR2 are SGDLS and YYNGEE. The CDR3 region is CASSAGTGGLYGYTF. For the CDR3, the DNA is TGTGCCAGCAGCGCAGGGACAGGGGGACTCTATGGCTACACCTTC.

The chain employs TRBV5-8 and TRBJ2-7; TRBD2 agrees at 10 bases. After removal of 4 bases from V and 6 bases from J, the junction contained 10 bases not matched to a gene. Per the germline V gene, CDR1 is SGHTS and CDR2 is YDEGEE. The CDR3 contains 15 residues. CDR3 DNA: TGTGCCAGCAGCCACCGAAGCGGGGGGGCCGGCGAGCAGTACTTC. It is translated as CASSHRSGGAGEQYF.

The chain joins TRBV18 to TRBJ2-5; D gene unclear. Trimming cost V 0 bases and J 5 bases, with 10 bases left between them. Germline CDR1 KGHSH, CDR2 LQKENI. The CDR3 has 14 residues. The CDR3 loop is CASSPPERRETQYF. CDR3 nucleotide sequence: TGTGCCAGCTCACCACCGGAGCGTAGGGAGACCCAGTACTTC.

This rearrangement joins TRBV6-6 to TRBJ2-7, with 13 bases matching TRBD2. Losses at the gene ends were 5 bases for V and 1 base for J; bases not matched to a gene: 5. Germline lookup yields CDR1 MNHNY and CDR2 SVGAGI (reference sequence). The CDR3 contains 16 residues. CDR3 protein: CASSTGLAGESYEQYF. The CDR3 nucleotides read TGTGCCAGCAGTACCGGACTAGCGGGGGAGTCCTACGAGCAGTACTTC.

CDR3 residues: CASSHTGTAVNYNEQFF. The CDR3, as DNA: TGCGCCAGCAGCCACACCGGGACAGCCGTTAACTACAATGAGCAGTTCTTC. This sequence joins TRBV4-3 and TRBJ2-1, with 7 bases matching TRBD1. The CDR3 is 17 residues long. Trimming at V came to 3 bases and at J to 3 bases, leaving 11 bases not matched to a gene. Per germline, CDR1 LGHNA and CDR2 YSLEER.

The gene calls are TRBV5-1 and TRBJ1-2; D is undetermined. The CDR3 covers 13 residues. Deletions cut 4 bases from V and 2 bases from J, with 9 bases between. From germline, CDR1 is SGHRS and CDR2 YFSETQ. The CDR3 protein is CASSPTRNYGYTF. The CDR3, as DNA: TGCGCCAGCAGCCCGACGCGGAACTATGGCTACACCTTC.

The rearrangement uses TRBV6-2 or TRBV6-3 and TRBJ2-7; 12 bases match TRBD2. This CDR3 spans 19 amino acids. V shed 6 bases, J shed 4 bases, and the junction held 19 bases outside the gene matches. Looked up from germline, CDR1 is MNHEY and CDR2 is SVGEGT. In nucleotides, the CDR3 is TGTGCCAGCAGCGTTACACTGACTAGCGGGAGTCCCCCGTCGTACGAGCAGTACTTC. This encodes CASSVTLTSGSPPSYEQYF.

V and J are TRBV7-3 and TRBJ2-3; D might be TRBD2 (6 bases). Germline V gene data show CDR1 as SGHTA and CDR2 as FQGTGA. The CDR3 totals 14 residues. Trimming removed 0 bases from V and 4 bases from J, with 8 bases in between. The CDR3 is CASSLTRGADTQYF. In DNA form, the CDR3 reads TGTGCCAGCAGCTTAACTCGCGGGGCAGATACGCAGTATTTT.

The chain is built from TRBV6-5 and TRBJ2-3, with 7 bases that match TRBD1. The CDR3 extends over 16 amino acids. The germline gives CDR1 MNHEY, CDR2 SVGAGI. J lost 2 bases, V lost 4 bases, and 9 bases had no gene match. The CDR3 sequence: CASSSQGSTITDTQYF. The CDR3 coding sequence is TGTGCCAGCAGTTCACAGGGGTCAACAATCACAGATACGCAGTATTTT.

The table lists this clone with a count of one. This sequence joins TRBV28 and TRBJ1-1; D is perhaps TRBD1 (5 bases). From germline, CDR1 is MDHEN and CDR2 SYDVKM. Trimming cost V 6 bases and J 3 bases, with 11 bases left between them. The CDR3 loop spans 13 amino acids. The CDR3 sequence: CASSRTGYTEAFF. CDR3 nucleotide sequence: TGTGCCAGCAGCCGAACAGGTTACACTGAAGCTTTCTTT.

V usage is TRBV6-5 and J usage is TRBJ1-2, with a possible D match to TRBD1 (6 bases). The germline V gene has CDR1 MNHEY and CDR2 SVGAGI. CDR3 length: 13 residues. V was cut by 2 bases and J by 8 bases, with 12 bases left in between. DNA of the CDR3: TGTGCCAGCAGTTACGACGGGGGGGCCGGCTACACCTTC. This codes for CASSYDGGAGYTF.

The rearrangement links TRBV30 to TRBJ2-1; 7 bases agree with TRBD2. With 5 bases clipped from V and 6 bases from J, the junction kept 13 bases outside the gene matches. CDR1 is GTSNPN and CDR2 is SVGIG in the germline V gene (reference sequence). The CDR3 is 15 residues long. This chain's CDR3 is CAWEIGTTTGNEQFF. The CDR3 DNA sequence: TGTGCCTGGGAGATAGGGACTACTACGGGCAATGAGCAGTTCTTC.

The CDR3 is CASRRTGGSGYGYTF. The DNA for the CDR3 is TGTGCCAGCCGGAGAACAGGGGGCAGTGGATATGGCTACACCTTC. The gene calls are TRBV7-3 and TRBJ1-2; TRBD1 matches at 9 bases. The CDR3 spans 15 residues. Per the germline V gene, CDR1 is SGHTA and CDR2 is FQGTGA. Unmatched junction bases numbered 12, after V lost 8 bases and J lost 5 bases.

This rearrangement joins TRBV11-2 to TRBJ1-1; D unclear. CDR3 length equals 14 residues. Deletions cut 0 bases from V and 5 bases from J, with 10 bases between. Germline lookup yields CDR1 SGHAT and CDR2 FQNNGV. As DNA, the CDR3 is TGTGCCAGCAGCTTAGAAGTGCGGAAGACTGAAGCTTTCTTT. Its translation is CASSLEVRKTEAFF. Looking up the rest from reference TRBV11-2 and TRBJ1-1 gives the full variable domain: EAGVAQSPRYKIIEKRQSVAFWCNPISGHATLYWYQQILGQGPKLLIQFQNNGVVDDSQLPKDRFSAERLKGVDSTLKIQPAKLEDSAVYLCASSLEVRKTEAFFGQGTRLTVV.

This chain uses TRBV7-2 with TRBJ1-6, with TRBD1 matching over 8 bases. The V gene end was trimmed by 7 bases and the J gene end by 10 bases; junction bases not matched to a gene: 9. Germline V gene lookup returns CDR1 SGHTA and CDR2 FQGNSA. CDR3 length: 14 residues. The CDR3 DNA sequence: TGTGCCAGCACCGTAGGACAGGGAAGGTCACCCCTCCACTTT. Its protein product is CASTVGQGRSPLHF.

Only one count was recorded for this clone. The chain has TRBV6-5 and TRBJ1-1, with no clear D. The CDR3 loop spans 14 amino acids. Per the germline V gene, CDR1 is MNHEY and CDR2 is SVGAGI. V was shortened by 4 bases and J by 4 bases, with 13 bases between the two germline ends. In DNA, the CDR3 is TGTGCCAGCAGTTCCGGGGTGGTAAGCACTGAAGCTTTCTTT. Its protein product is CASSSGVVSTEAFF.